This T cell receptor beta chain was documented in a study of T cells in Graves' hyperthyroidism and ophthalmopathy. TCR beta CDR3 regions were amplified from RNA. When the TCR CDR3 underwent first-round RT-PCR, the HTBI primer set was used. One entry per CDR3 protein results from TCRdb running MiXCR on the multiplex PCR reads. The sample holds about 480,000 distinct CDR3 sequences, approximately 25% seen once. V shed 8 bases and J shed 4 bases, with 3 bases lying between them. CDR3 length: 10 amino acids. Germline V gives CDR1 MNHNS, CDR2 SASEGT. The table lists this clonotype with many counts. V gene TRBV6-1 combines with J gene TRBJ1-5; no firm D call. The sequence was collected from a woman aged 30 to 39 with Graves' ophthalmopathy. Sequencing was performed on blood. In DNA, the CDR3 is TGTGCCAGCGGAAATCAGCCCCAGCATTTT. Translation: CASGNQPQHF.